This T cell receptor beta chain was identified during a study of graft-versus-host responses after intestinal transplantation. The assay was immunoSEQ multiplex PCR, and TCRdb's table has in-frame clones only and misses some. This table has approximately 97,000 clones, 85% to 95% appearing once. Remarks on this clone: The antigen is not known.

Germline V gives CDR1 SQVTM, CDR2 ANQGSEA. The length of the CDR3 is 13 residues. J is TRBJ2-5 and V is TRBV29-1; perhaps TRBD1 as D (5 bases). The DNA end favors TRBJ2-7, so the J call may be wrong. The TCR sequence derives from a human donor who was the organ donor for an intestinal transplant. The source was unstimulated CD8+ T cells sorted from spleen or lymph node cells, collected before transplant. Written as DNA, the CDR3 is TGCAGCGTTTTGACAGAGGAGAACTACGAGCAGTACTTC. Its protein is CSVLTEENYEQYF.